Listed below are T cell receptor beta chains from one sample, sequenced in a study of blood T cell repertoires in COVID-19. Assay used: immunoSEQ multiplex PCR; TCRdb lists only in-frame clones, some missing. The sample yields 95,000 to 150,000 clones, roughly four fifths seen once. The specimen was peripheral blood. The origin of the receptors is a man between 60 and 70 years old with acute or convalescent COVID-19. Both conserved end residues are part of each CDR3. A D gene is named only where the DNA matches it firmly. Not all rows give a size; the values are once, few, many and, for expanded clones, a class.

d_gene | j_gene | v_gene | abundance | CDR3nt | CDR3aa
. | TRBJ1-1 | TRBV19 | few | TGTGCCAGTAGTCCCCGGACAGAGCCTGAAGCTTTCTTT | CASSPRTEPEAFF
TRBD1 | TRBJ1-1 | TRBV10-2 | . | TGCGCCAGCATCGATACAGGGGAACACACTGAAGCTTTCTTT | CASIDTGEHTEAFF
. | TRBJ2-3 | TRBV2 | . | TGTGCCAGTGACTACACTAGCACAGATACGCAGTATTTT | CASDYTSTDTQYF
. | TRBJ1-1 | TRBV18 | . | TGTGCCAGCTCACCGCTGGGAAGGGGGACTGAAGCTTTCTTT | CASSPLGRGTEAFF
TRBD2 | TRBJ2-3 | TRBV3-1/TRBV3-2 | . | TGTGCCAGCAGCCGGAGCGGGGGGGAAGATACGCAGTATTTT | CASSRSGGEDTQYF
TRBD1 | TRBJ1-2 | TRBV6-6 | . | TGTGCCAGCAGTCGATCACCGGGACAGCTTTACTATGGCTACACCTTC | CASSRSPGQLYYGYTF
. | TRBJ1-2 | TRBV10-3 | . | TGTGCCATCAGTGAGGGGGGGTTATCGGATGGCTACACCTTC | CAISEGGLSDGYTF
TRBD1 | TRBJ1-2 | TRBV5-1 | . | TGCGCCAGCAGGGTTACAGGGGGCGACGCCTATGGCTACACCTTC | CASRVTGGDAYGYTF
TRBD2 | TRBJ2-4 | TRBV5-1 | . | TGCGCCAGCAGCTTGGCCGGTCGGGAGGCTCAGTACTTC | CASSLAGREAQYF
TRBD1 | TRBJ2-7 | TRBV7-8 | many | TGTGCCAGCAGCTTAGGGGACAGCTCCTACGAGCAGTACTTC | CASSLGDSSYEQYF
TRBD2 | TRBJ2-1 | TRBV5-1 | . | TGCGCCAGCAGCCCCCCTGGCGGGGGGGCTGTCGATGAGCAGTTCTTC | CASSPPGGGAVDEQFF
TRBD2 | TRBJ2-7 | TRBV4-1 | once | TGCGCCAGCAGCCAGTCGGGACTAGCGACAACCGAGCAGTACTTC | CASSQSGLATTEQYF
. | TRBJ1-3 | TRBV7-2 | once | TGTGCCAGCAGCTTCAGCGGGGTTTTATCTGGAAACACCATATATTTT | CASSFSGVLSGNTIYF
. | TRBJ1-4 | TRBV5-5 | . | TGTGCCAGCAGCTTGGGGTCTAGGGGAGGTATTACAACTAATGAAAAACTGTTTTTT | CASSLGSRGGITTNEKLFF
. | TRBJ2-3 | TRBV10-3 | . | TGTGCCATCAGAGACCCCAGCGGGAGCACAGATACGCAGTATTTT | CAIRDPSGSTDTQYF
. | TRBJ2-3 | TRBV6-5 | . | TGTGCCAGCAGGGGCCTCCGGTCGGTCACAGATACGCAGTATTTT | CASRGLRSVTDTQYF
TRBD2 | TRBJ2-1 | TRBV5-1 | . | TGCGCCAGCAGCTTGGATAGACAGCGGGGAGGGAATGAGCAGTTCTTC | CASSLDRQRGGNEQFF
TRBD1 | TRBJ2-7 | TRBV30 | . | TGTGCCTGGAGTGACGGGACAGGGGCTTCGGTCGAGCAGTACTTC | CAWSDGTGASVEQYF
. | TRBJ1-1 | TRBV5-1 | . | TGCGCCAGCAGCGAGGCACAGGGCGCTGAAGCTTTCTTT | CASSEAQGAEAFF
TRBD1 | TRBJ1-2 | TRBV19 | . | TGTGCCAGTAGACCGACAGGGGGGGTCGATGGCTACACCTTC | CASRPTGGVDGYTF
TRBD2 | TRBJ2-1 | TRBV2 | once | TGTGCCAGCAGCGCCATCAGGACTAGCGGGAGAGGGGGTCAGCAGTTCTTC | CASSAIRTSGRGGQQFF
. | TRBJ1-2 | TRBV5-6 | . | TGTGCCAGCAGCGCCAGGGTAGGGGTGGTCTATGGCTACACCTTC | CASSARVGVVYGYTF
TRBD1 | TRBJ2-7 | TRBV7-6 | . | TGTGCCAGCAGCTTAGGACAGGGGCGCGAGCAGTACTTC | CASSLGQGREQYF
TRBD1 | TRBJ2-7 | TRBV7-6 | . | TGTGCCAGCAGCTTAGAGGGACAGGTTTACGAGCAGTACTTC | CASSLEGQVYEQYF
TRBD1 | TRBJ1-4 | TRBV6-6 | . | TGTGCCAGCCGGACAGGGAATGAAAAACTGTTTTTT | CASRTGNEKLFF
. | TRBJ1-6 | TRBV5-1 | few | TGCGCCAGCAGCTTGGGGGCTAACTCCTATAATTCACCCCTCCACTTT | CASSLGANSYNSPLHF
. | TRBJ1-2 | TRBV4-2 | . | TGTGCCAGCAGCCAAGCGCAGGGTAACTATGGCTACACCTTC | CASSQAQGNYGYTF
TRBD1 | TRBJ1-1 | TRBV14 | . | TGTGCCAGCAGCCCCCACAGGGGGCAACTGAACACTGAAGCTTTCTTT | CASSPHRGQLNTEAFF
. | TRBJ1-6 | TRBV19 | . | TGTGCCAGCCAAGGGGTTCCAGGGAATTCACCCCTCCACTTT | CASQGVPGNSPLHF
. | TRBJ2-1 | TRBV24-1 | once | TGTGCCACCAGTGATTTGCTCGGGCGTAAGATTGAGGGCACGAATGAGCAGTTCTTC | CATSDLLGRKIEGTNEQFF
TRBD2 | TRBJ2-3 | TRBV6-4 | . | TGTGCCAGCAGTGACTCGCCACTAGCGGGGCCAGATACGCAGTATTTT | CASSDSPLAGPDTQYF
TRBD1 | TRBJ1-1 | TRBV2 | . | TGTGCCAGCAGGGGGACAGGGGGTACTGAAGCTTTCTTT | CASRGTGGTEAFF
TRBD1 | TRBJ2-7 | TRBV15 | . | TGTGCCACCAGCAGAGATCAGGGGGCGCCTCCCGGGGTCGAGCAGTACTTC | CATSRDQGAPPGVEQYF
TRBD2 | TRBJ2-2 | TRBV24-1 | . | TGTGCCACCCTAGCGGGGGGAACGAACACCGGGGAGCTGTTTTTT | CATLAGGTNTGELFF
. | TRBJ1-2 | TRBV6-5 | . | TGTGCCAGCAGTCTCCAAATCAGGGCGGGCTACACCTTC | CASSLQIRAGYTF
TRBD1 | TRBJ1-1 | TRBV6-1 | . | TGTGCCAGCAGTCCCCAGACAGGGCACACTGAAGCTTTCTTT | CASSPQTGHTEAFF
TRBD1 | TRBJ1-2 | TRBV14 | . | TGTGCCAGCAGCCAGAGGACAGGGGTTAACTATGGCTACACCTTC | CASSQRTGVNYGYTF
. | TRBJ1-2 | TRBV5-6 | . | TGTGCCAGCAGCTTGCCCCGGGCAGGGGTAGGAGGCTACACCTTC | CASSLPRAGVGGYTF
. | TRBJ1-2 | TRBV5-1 | . | TGCGCCAGCAGCCTCTCCGGGAGTTACTATGGCTACACCTTC | CASSLSGSYYGYTF
TRBD1 | TRBJ2-7 | TRBV9 | . | TGTGCCAGCAGCGTAGAGACGACAGGGGACGAGCAGTACTTC | CASSVETTGDEQYF
. | TRBJ1-2 | TRBV7-3 | once | TGTGCCAGCAGCTTAGGTTCGACAGGTTCCGGGGATGGCTACACCTTC | CASSLGSTGSGDGYTF
. | TRBJ2-1 | TRBV18 | . | TGTGCCAGCTCACCGCAGACAGGCTACAATGAGCAGTTCTTC | CASSPQTGYNEQFF
TRBD1 | TRBJ1-1 | TRBV12-3/TRBV12-4 | few | TGTGCCAGCAGACAGGGGGGGAACACTGAAGCTTTCTTT | CASRQGGNTEAFF
. | TRBJ2-7 | TRBV4-2 | . | TGTGCCAGCAGCCAAGCGGGAGACGCCTACGAGCAGTACTTC | CASSQAGDAYEQYF
. | TRBJ1-2 | TRBV10-3 | . | TGTGCCATCAGTGAGAATACAGGGCAAGGCTACACCTTC | CAISENTGQGYTF
. | TRBJ2-1 | TRBV2 | few | TGTGCCAGCAAGGCGGGGAGCTCCTACAATGAGCAGTTCTTC | CASKAGSSYNEQFF